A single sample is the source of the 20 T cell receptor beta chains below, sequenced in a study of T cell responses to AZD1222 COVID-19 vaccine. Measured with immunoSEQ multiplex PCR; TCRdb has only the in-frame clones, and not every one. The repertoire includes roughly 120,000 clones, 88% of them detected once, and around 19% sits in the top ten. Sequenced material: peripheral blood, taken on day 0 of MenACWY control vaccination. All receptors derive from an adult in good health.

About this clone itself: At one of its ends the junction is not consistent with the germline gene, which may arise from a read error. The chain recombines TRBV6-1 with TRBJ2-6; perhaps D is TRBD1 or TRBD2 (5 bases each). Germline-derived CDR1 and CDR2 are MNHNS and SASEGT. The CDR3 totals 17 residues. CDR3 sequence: CASSDDWDRRWANVLTF. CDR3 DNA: TGCGCCAGCAGTGACGATTGGGACCGGCGTTGGGCCAACGTCCTGACTTTC.

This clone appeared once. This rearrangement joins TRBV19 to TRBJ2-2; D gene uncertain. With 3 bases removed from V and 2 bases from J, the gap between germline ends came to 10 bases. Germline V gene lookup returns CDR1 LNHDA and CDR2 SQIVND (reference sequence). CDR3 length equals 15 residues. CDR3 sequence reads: CASSMYFINTGELFF. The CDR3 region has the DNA TGTGCCAGTAGTATGTACTTCATAAACACCGGGGAGCTGTTTTTT.

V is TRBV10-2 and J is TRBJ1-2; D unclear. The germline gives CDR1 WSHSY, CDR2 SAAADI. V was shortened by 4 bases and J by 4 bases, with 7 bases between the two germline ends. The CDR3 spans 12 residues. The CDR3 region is CASSVSIYGYTF. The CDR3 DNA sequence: TGCGCCAGCAGTGTAAGCATCTATGGCTACACCTTC.

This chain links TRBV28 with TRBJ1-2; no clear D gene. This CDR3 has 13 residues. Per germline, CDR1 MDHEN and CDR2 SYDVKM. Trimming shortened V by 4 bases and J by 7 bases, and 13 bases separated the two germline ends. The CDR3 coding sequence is TGTGCCAGCAGTTATGGCACCTGGGGTGGCTACACCTTC. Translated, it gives CASSYGTWGGYTF.

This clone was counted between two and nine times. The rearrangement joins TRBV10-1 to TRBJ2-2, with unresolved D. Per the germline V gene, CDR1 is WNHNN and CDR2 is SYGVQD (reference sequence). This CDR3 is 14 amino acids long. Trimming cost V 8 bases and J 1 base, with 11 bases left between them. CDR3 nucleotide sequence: TGCGCCAGCGGTCCTCGCCGGAACACCGGGGAGCTGTTTTTT. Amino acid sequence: CASGPRRNTGELFF.

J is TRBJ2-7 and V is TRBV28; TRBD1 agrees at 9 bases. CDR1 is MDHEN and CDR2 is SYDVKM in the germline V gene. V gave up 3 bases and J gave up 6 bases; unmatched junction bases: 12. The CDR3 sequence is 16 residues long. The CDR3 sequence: CASSFPLGTGKGEQYF. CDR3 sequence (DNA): TGTGCCAGCAGTTTCCCACTAGGGACAGGGAAGGGCGAGCAGTACTTC.

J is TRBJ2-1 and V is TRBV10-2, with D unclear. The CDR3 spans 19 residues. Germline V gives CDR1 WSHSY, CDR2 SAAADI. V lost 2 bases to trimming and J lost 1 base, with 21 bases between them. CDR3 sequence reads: CASSEDVASVIGSYNEQFF. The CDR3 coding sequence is TGCGCCAGCAGTGAGGATGTGGCATCCGTTATTGGATCCTACAATGAGCAGTTCTTC.

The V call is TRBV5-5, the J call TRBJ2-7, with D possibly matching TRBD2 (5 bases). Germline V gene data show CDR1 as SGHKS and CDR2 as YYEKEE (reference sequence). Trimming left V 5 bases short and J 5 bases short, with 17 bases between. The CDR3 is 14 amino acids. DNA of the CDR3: TGTGCCAGCAGATCCCTACGGGGTTCCCACGAGCAGTACTTC. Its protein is CASRSLRGSHEQYF.

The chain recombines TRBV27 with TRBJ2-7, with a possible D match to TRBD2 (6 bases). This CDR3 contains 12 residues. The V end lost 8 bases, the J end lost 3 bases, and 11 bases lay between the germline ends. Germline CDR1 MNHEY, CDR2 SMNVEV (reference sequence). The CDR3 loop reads CASWGGIYEQYF. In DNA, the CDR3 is TGTGCCAGCTGGGGCGGGATCTACGAGCAGTACTTC.

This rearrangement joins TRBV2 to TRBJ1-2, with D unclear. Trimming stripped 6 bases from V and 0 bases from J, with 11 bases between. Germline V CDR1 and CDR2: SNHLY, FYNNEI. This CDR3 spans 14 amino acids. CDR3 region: CASRRVDPNYGYTF. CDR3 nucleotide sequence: TGTGCCAGCAGGAGGGTCGATCCTAACTATGGCTACACCTTC. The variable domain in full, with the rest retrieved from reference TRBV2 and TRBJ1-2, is EPEVTQTPSHQVTQMGQEVILRCVPISNHLYFYWYRQILGQKVEFLVSFYNNEISEKSEIFDDQFSVERPDGSNFTLKIRSTKLEDSAMYFCASRRVDPNYGYTFGSGTRLTVV.

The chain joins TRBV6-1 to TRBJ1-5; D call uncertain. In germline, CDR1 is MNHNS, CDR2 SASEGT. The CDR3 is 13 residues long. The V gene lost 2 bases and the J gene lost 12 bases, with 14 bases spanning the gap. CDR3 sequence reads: CASSEFEGRHQHF. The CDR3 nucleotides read TGTGCCAGCAGTGAATTCGAAGGGCGGCACCAGCATTTT.

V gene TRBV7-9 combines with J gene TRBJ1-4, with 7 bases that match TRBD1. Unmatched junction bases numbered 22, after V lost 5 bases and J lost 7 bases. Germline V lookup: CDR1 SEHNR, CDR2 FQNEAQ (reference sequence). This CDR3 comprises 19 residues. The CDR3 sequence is CASSRESGTALRSGEKLFF. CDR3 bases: TGTGCCAGCAGCCGAGAATCCGGGACAGCCCTTCGGTCTGGTGAAAAACTGTTTTTT.

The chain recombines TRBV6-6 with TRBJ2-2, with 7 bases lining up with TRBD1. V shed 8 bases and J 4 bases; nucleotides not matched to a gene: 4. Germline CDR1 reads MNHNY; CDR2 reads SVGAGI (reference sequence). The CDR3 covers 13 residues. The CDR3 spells CASFRQGTGELFF. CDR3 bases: TGTGCCAGCTTCCGACAGGGCACCGGGGAGCTGTTTTTT.

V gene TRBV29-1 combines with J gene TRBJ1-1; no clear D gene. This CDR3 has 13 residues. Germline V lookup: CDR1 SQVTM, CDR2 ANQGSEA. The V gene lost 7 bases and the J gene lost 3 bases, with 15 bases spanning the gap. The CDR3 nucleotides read TGCAGCGCGGGCCCGGCACCCTACACTGAAGCTTTCTTT. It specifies CSAGPAPYTEAFF.

The CDR3 reads CAWSLGHLNTEAFF. The CDR3 region has the DNA TGTGCCTGGAGTCTGGGACATTTGAACACTGAAGCTTTCTTT. The rearrangement links TRBV30 to TRBJ1-1, with D possibly matching TRBD1 (6 bases). V was shortened by 2 bases and J by 0 bases, with 10 bases between the two germline ends. CDR3 length: 14 amino acids. The germline CDR1 and CDR2 sequences are GTSNPN and SVGIG (reference sequence).

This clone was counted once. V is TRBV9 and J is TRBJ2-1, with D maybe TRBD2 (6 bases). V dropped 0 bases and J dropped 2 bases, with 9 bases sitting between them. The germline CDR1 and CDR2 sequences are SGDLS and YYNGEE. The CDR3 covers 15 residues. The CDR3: CASSVVASAYNEQFF. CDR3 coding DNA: TGTGCCAGCAGCGTAGTTGCTAGCGCCTACAATGAGCAGTTCTTC.

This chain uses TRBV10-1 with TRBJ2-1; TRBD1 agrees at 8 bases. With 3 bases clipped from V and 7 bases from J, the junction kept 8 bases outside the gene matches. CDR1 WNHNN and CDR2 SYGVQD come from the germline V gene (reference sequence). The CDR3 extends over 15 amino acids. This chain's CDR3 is CASSEQGGGGNEQFF. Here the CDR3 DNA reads TGCGCCAGCAGTGAACAGGGGGGCGGTGGAAATGAGCAGTTCTTC.

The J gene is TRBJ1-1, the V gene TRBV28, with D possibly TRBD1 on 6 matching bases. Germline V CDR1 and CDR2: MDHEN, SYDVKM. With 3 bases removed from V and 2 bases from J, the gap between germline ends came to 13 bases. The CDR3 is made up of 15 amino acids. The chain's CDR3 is CASSFVGGGNTEAFF. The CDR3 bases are TGTGCCAGCAGTTTTGTTGGCGGGGGCAACACTGAAGCTTTCTTT. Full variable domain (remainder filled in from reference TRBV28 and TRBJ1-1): DVKVTQSSRYLVKRTGEKVFLECVQDMDHENMFWYRQDPGLGLRLIYFSYDVKMKEKGDIPEGYSVSREKKERFSLILESASTNQTSMYLCASSFVGGGNTEAFFGQGTRLTVV.

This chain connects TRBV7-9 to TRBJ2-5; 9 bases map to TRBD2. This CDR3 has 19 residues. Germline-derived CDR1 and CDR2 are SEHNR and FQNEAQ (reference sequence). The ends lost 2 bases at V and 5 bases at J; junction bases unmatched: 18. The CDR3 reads CASSLNSMREGSRTETQYF. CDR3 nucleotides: TGTGCCAGCAGCTTAAATAGTATGCGGGAGGGCTCTCGAACGGAGACCCAGTACTTC.

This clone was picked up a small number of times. CDR3 nucleotides: TGTGCCAGCAGTTCCCCGGGACAGGGACGACATGGCTACACCTTC. Its translation is CASSSPGQGRHGYTF. The chain uses TRBV27 and TRBJ1-2; 9 nucleotides align to TRBD1. The germline V gene encodes CDR1 MNHEY and CDR2 SMNVEV (reference sequence). V shed 4 bases and J 6 bases; nucleotides not matched to a gene: 9. This CDR3 has 15 residues.